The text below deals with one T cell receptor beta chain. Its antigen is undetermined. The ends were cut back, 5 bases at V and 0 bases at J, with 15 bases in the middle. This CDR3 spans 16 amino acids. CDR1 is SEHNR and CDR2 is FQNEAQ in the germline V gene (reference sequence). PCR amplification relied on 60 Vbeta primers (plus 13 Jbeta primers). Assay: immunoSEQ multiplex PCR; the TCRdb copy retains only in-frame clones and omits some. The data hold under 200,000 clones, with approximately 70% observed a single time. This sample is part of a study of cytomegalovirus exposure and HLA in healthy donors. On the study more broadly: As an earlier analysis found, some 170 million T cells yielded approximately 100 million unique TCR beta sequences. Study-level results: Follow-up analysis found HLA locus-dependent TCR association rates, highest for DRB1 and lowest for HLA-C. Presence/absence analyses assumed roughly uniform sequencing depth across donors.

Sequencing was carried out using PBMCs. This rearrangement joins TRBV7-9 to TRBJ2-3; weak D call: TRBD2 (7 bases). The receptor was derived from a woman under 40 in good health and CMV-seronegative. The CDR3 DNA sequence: TGTGCCAGCAGCCCAAGAGGGGGACTAAGCACAGATACGCAGTATTTT. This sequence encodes CASSPRGGLSTDTQYF.